This record concerns one T cell receptor beta chain sequence. This record belongs to a study of blood T cell repertoires in COVID-19. Overall study context: Sample material is recorded as cDNA or gDNA derived from T cells, B-cell-depleted T cells, or PBMCs.

In the authors' methods: Using reference gene primer amplification, nucleated cell counts were estimated. TCRdb keeps only in-frame clones here, not all; method: immunoSEQ multiplex PCR. That table supplies the V and J calls and clone size; D and trimming were determined from the DNA. The profile covers approximately 170,000 clones, with more than 65% appearing a single time and 8% to 11% taken by the ten largest. Source material: peripheral blood. The clonotype was recovered from a woman at least 80 years old with active or convalescent COVID-19.

This CDR3 reads CASSLAQTGAPNTEAFF. DNA for the CDR3: TGTGCCAGCAGCTTAGCGCAAACAGGGGCCCCGAACACTGAAGCTTTCTTT. This chain uses TRBV7-6 with TRBJ1-1; the match to TRBD1 covers 7 bases. The junction had 8 bases not matched to a gene; V was cut back by 0 bases and J by 1 base. Germline loops: CDR1 SGHVS, CDR2 FNYEAQ. The CDR3 spans 17 residues. Combining the CDR3 with reference TRBV7-6 and TRBJ1-1 gives the whole variable domain GAGVSQSPRYKVTKRGQDVALRCDPISGHVSLYWYRQALGQGPEFLTYFNYEAQQDKSGLPNDRFSAERPEGSISTLTIQRTEQRDSAMYRCASSLAQTGAPNTEAFFGQGTRLTVV.